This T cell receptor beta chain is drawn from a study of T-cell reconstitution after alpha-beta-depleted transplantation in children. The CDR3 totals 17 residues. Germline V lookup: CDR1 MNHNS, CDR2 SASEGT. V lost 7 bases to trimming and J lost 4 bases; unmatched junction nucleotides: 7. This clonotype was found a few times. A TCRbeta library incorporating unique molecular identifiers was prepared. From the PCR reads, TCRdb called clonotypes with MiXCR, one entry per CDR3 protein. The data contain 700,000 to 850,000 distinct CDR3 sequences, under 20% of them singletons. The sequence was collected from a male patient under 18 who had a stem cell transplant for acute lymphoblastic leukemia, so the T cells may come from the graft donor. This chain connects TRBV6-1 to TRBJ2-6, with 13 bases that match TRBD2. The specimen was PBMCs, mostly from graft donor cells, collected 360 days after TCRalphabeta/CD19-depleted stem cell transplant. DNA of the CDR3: TGTGCCAGCAAATGGACTAGCGGGAGTGCCGGGGCCAACGTCCTGACTTTC. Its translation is CASKWTSGSAGANVLTF.